This paragraph covers one TCR beta chain sequence. Germline V gene data show CDR1 as SGHRS and CDR2 as YFSETQ. J was trimmed by 5 bases and V by 1 base; bases with no gene match: 4. This CDR3 has 15 amino acids. The time point denotes: after trial treatment. Sample treatment: LDRT plus nivolumab, ipilimumab, low-dose cyclophosphamide and aspirin (RACIN trial). Along with nivolumab and ipilimumab, donors received aspirin, low-dose cyclophosphamide and low-dose radiotherapy. The entry originates in a study of low-dose radiotherapy and immunotherapy resistance in tumors. Across the whole study: One day before radiation and immunotherapy, intravenous cyclophosphamide 200 mg/m2 was administered, with this repeated every two weeks.

TRAV- and TRBV-specific primers, spanning alpha and beta chains, primed first-strand cDNA. With a constant-region primer and a V-primer adapter, TCRs were subjected to 20 to 25 PCR cycles of amplification. TCRdb called the reads again in MiXCR, with one record for every CDR3 protein. Of approximately 84,000 distinct CDR3 sequences in the sample, around 17% are singletons; the top ten hold approximately 1.5%. Source: PBMCs, taken after low-dose radiotherapy plus immunotherapy. The source of this sequence is a male donor with prostate cancer. The rearrangement joins TRBV5-1 to TRBJ2-1, with 9 bases identical to TRBD2. The CDR3 coding sequence is TGCGCCAGCAGCTTGAGTAGCGGGGGAAACAATGAGCAGTTCTTC. Its protein product is CASSLSSGGNNEQFF.